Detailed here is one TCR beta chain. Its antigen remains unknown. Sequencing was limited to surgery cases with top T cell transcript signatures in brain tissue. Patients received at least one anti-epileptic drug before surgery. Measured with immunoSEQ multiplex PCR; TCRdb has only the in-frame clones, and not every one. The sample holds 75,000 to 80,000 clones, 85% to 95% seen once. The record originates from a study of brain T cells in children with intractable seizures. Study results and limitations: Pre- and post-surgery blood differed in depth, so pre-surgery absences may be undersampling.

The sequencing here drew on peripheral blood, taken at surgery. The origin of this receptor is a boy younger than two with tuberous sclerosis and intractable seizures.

The CDR3, as DNA: TGTGCCAGCAGCTTAACTAGAGGGCAACCCATCTCCTACAATGAGCAGTTCTTC. Translated: CASSLTRGQPISYNEQFF. V gene TRBV7-6 combines with J gene TRBJ2-1, with D tentatively TRBD2 (5 bases). Germline V gene sequence: CDR1 SGHVS, CDR2 FNYEAQ. This CDR3 comprises 18 residues. The V and J ends lost 2 bases and 0 bases respectively, with 17 bases between them.